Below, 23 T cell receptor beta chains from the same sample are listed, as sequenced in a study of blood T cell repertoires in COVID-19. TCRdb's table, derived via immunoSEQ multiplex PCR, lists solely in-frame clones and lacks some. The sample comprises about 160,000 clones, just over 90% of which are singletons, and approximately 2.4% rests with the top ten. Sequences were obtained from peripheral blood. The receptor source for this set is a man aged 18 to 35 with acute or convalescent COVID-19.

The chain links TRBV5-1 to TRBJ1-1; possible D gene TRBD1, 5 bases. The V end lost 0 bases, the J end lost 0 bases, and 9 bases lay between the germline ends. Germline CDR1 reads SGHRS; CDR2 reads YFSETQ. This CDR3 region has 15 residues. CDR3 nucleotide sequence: TGCGCCAGCAGCTTGGTAGCCAGGGTGAACACTGAAGCTTTCTTT. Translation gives CASSLVARVNTEAFF.

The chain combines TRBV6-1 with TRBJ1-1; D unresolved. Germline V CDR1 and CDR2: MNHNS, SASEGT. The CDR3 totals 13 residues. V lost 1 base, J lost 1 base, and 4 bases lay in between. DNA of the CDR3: TGTGCCAGCAGTGAAGTTAAGAACACTGAAGCTTTCTTT. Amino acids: CASSEVKNTEAFF.

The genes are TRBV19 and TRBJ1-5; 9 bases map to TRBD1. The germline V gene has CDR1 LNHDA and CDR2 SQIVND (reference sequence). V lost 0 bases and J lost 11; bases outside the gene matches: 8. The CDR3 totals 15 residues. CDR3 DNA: TGTGCCAGTAGTATAGAGGGCGGACAGGGGAGGTCCCAGCATTTT. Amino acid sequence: CASSIEGGQGRSQHF.

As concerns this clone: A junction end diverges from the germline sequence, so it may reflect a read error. CDR3 DNA: TGTGCCAGCTCGCCGGACAGGCGACTACTAGTTTTT. Its translation is CASSPDRRLLVF. The chain combines TRBV18 with TRBJ1-4, with 7 bases identical to TRBD1. Germline V CDR1 and CDR2: KGHSH, LQKENI. The CDR3 totals 12 residues.

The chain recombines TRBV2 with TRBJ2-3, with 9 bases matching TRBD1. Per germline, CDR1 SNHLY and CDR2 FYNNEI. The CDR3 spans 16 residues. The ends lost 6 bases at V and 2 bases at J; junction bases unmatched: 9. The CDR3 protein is CASSSGQGRPTDTQYF. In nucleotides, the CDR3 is TGTGCCAGCAGCTCAGGACAGGGGAGACCCACAGATACGCAGTATTTT.

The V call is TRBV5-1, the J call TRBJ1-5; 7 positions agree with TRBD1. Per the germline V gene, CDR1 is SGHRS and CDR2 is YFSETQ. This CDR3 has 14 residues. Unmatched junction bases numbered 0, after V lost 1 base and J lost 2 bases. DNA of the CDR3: TGCGCCAGCAGCTTGACAGGGGGCAATCAGCCCCAGCATTTT. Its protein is CASSLTGGNQPQHF.

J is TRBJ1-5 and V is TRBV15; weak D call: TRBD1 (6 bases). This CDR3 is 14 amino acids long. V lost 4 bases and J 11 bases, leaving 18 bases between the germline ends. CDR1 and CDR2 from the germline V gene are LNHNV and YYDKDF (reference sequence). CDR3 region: CATSTEGRGGTQHF. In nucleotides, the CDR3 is TGTGCCACCAGCACCGAGGGGAGGGGGGGAACCCAGCATTTT.

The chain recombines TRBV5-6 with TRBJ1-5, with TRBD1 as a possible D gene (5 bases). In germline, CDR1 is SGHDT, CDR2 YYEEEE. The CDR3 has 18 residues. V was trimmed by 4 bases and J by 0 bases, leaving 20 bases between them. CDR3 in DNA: TGTGCCAGCAGCGTTCGGGCAGGGATATGGCGTAGCAATCAGCCCCAGCATTTT. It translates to CASSVRAGIWRSNQPQHF. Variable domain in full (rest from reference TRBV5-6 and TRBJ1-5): DAGVTQSPTHLIKTRGQQVTLRCSPKSGHDTVSWYQQALGQGPQFIFQYYEEEERQRGNFPDRFSGHQFPNYSSELNVNALLLGDSALYLCASSVRAGIWRSNQPQHFGDGTRLSIL.

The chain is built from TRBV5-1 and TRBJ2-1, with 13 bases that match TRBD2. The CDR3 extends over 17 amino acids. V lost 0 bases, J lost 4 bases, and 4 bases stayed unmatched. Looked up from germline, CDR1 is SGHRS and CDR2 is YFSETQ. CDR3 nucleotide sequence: TGCGCCAGCAGCTTGGGACTAGCGGGAGGAAATTACAATGAGCAGTTCTTC. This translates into CASSLGLAGGNYNEQFF.

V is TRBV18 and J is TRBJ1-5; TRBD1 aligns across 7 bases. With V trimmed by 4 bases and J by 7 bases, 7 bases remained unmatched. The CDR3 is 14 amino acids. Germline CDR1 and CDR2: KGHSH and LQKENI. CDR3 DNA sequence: TGTGCCAGCTCACGACAGGGTTCAGACCAGCCCCAGCATTTT. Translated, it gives CASSRQGSDQPQHF.

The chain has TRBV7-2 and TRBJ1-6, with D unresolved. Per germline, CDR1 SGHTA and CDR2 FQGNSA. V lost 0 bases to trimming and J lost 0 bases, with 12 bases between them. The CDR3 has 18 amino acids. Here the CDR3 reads CASSLAREESSYNSPLHF. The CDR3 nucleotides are TGTGCCAGCAGCTTAGCGAGAGAGGAGAGCTCCTATAATTCACCCCTCCACTTT.

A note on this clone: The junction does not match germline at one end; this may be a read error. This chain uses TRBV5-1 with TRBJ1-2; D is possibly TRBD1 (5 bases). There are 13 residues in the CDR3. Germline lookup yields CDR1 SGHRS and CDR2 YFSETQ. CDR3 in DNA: TGCGCCAGCAGCTCCCATTCCAACAGCCCAGGGTTCTTC. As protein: CASSSHSNSPGFF.

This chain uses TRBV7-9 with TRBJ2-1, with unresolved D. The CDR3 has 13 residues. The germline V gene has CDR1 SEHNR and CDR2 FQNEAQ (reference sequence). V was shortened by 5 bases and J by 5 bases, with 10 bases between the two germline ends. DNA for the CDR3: TGTGCCAGCAGCCCCCTGTTCGACAATGAGCAGTTCTTC. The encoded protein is CASSPLFDNEQFF.

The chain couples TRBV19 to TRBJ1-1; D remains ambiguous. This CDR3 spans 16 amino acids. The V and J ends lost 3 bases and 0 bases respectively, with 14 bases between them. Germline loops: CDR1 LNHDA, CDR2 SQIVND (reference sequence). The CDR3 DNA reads TGTGCCAGTAGTATGAGCCCGACACCCGTGAACACTGAAGCTTTCTTT. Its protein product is CASSMSPTPVNTEAFF.

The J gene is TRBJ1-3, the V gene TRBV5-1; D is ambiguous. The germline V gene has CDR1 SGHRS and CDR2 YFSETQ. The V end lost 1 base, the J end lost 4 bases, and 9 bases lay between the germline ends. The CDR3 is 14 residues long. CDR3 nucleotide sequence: TGCGCCAGCAGCTTGTTAGGGAGAGGAAACACCATATATTTT. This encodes CASSLLGRGNTIYF.

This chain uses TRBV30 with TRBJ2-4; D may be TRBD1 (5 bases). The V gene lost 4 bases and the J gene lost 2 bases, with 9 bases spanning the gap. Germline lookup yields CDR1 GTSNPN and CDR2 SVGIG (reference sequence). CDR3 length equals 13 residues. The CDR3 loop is CAWKGLSKNIQYF. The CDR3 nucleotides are TGTGCCTGGAAGGGGTTGTCCAAAAACATTCAGTACTTC.

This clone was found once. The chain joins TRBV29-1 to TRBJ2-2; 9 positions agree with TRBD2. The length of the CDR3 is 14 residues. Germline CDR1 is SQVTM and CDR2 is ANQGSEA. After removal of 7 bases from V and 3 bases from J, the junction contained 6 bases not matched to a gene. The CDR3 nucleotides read TGCAGCGGATTAGCGGGAGTCCACACCGGGGAGCTGTTTTTT. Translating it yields CSGLAGVHTGELFF.

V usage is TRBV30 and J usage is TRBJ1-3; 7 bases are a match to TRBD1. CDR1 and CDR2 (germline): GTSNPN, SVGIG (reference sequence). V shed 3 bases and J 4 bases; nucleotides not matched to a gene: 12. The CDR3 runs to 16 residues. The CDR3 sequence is CAWRSIRGQRGNTIYF. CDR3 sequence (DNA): TGTGCCTGGAGATCAATTAGGGGGCAGCGAGGAAACACCATATATTTT.

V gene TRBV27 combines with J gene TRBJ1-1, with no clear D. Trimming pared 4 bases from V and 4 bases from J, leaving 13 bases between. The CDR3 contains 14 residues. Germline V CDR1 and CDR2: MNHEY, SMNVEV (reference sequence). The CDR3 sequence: CASSSSPGSTEAFF. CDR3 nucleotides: TGTGCCAGCAGTTCGAGTCCGGGGAGCACTGAAGCTTTCTTT.

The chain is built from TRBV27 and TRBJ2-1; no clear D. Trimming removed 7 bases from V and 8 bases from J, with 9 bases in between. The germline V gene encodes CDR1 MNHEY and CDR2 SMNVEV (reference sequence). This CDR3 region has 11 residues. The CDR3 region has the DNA TGTGCCAGCAAAGTACATCATGAGCAGTTCTTC. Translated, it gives CASKVHHEQFF.

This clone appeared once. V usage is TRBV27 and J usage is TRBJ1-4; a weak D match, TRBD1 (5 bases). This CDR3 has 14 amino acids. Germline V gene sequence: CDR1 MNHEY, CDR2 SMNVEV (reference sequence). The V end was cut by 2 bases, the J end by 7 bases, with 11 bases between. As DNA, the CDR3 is TGTGCCAGCAGTTTACAGACCGGGGGTGAAAAACTGTTTTTT. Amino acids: CASSLQTGGEKLFF.

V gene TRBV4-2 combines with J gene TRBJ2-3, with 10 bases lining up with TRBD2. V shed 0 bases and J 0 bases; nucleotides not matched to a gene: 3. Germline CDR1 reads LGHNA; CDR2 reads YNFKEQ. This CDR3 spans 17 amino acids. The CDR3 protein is CASSQDPLAGSTDTQYF. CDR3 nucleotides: TGTGCCAGCAGCCAAGATCCACTAGCGGGGAGCACAGATACGCAGTATTTT.

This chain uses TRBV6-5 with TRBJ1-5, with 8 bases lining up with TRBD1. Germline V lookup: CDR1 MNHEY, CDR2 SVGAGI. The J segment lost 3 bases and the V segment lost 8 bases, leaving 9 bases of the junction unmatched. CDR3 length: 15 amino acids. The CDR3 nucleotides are TGTGCCAGCGAACTCGGGACAGGCTTCAATCAGCCCCAGCATTTT. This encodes CASELGTGFNQPQHF.